The clone carrying this TCR beta chain was detected a few times. What it binds is unknown. This record belongs to a study of identical twins. Whole-study findings and limits: In zero-insertion analyses, partial confounding could arise from invariant MAIT and iNKT cells. Twins' excess sharing was less marked for out-of-frame beta sequences.

Template switching, a step in the protocol, added a universal primer site, and cDNA carried unique molecular identifiers. TCRdb reanalysed the 5' RACE reads using MiXCR and keeps one entry per CDR3 protein. The table lists 500,000 to 650,000 distinct CDR3 sequences, about 20% of them singletons, with around 0.5% in the top ten. Trimming shortened V by 4 bases and J by 14 bases, and 12 bases separated the two germline ends. The CDR3 length is 12 residues. Germline CDR1 LGHDT, CDR2 YNNKEL (reference sequence). The same specimen was also included in a second study, on yellow fever vaccine responses in identical twins.

The J gene is TRBJ1-6, the V gene TRBV3-1; no clear D. The receptor was derived from a woman aged 18-35 years in good health. Material for sequencing was CD4+ T cells sorted from blood. Written as DNA, the CDR3 is TGTGCCAGCAGCCGAGAAGTAGGCACCCTCCACTTT. Amino acid sequence: CASSREVGTLHF.